A single sample gave rise to the 27 T cell receptor beta chains below, sequenced in a study of shared clonotypes between healthy human individuals. Profiling relied on immunoSEQ multiplex PCR, and the TCRdb table lists in-frame clones only, not all of them. Of about 1 million clones detected, under 80% appear once; the ten largest clones hold roughly 1.4%. The sample comprised memory CD4+ T cells sorted from blood. Subset defined: CD45RA-negative fraction. The receptors were gathered from a young man in good health.

This chain uses TRBV7-2 with TRBJ2-7; D not resolved. From germline, CDR1 is SGHTA and CDR2 FQGNSA. This CDR3 spans 11 amino acids. The V gene lost 0 bases and the J gene lost 6 bases, with 3 bases spanning the gap. The CDR3 is CASSLAFEQYF. CDR3 in DNA: TGTGCCAGCAGCTTAGCGTTCGAGCAGTACTTC.

The rearrangement uses TRBV6-1 and TRBJ2-7; maybe TRBD1 (5 bases). The germline CDR1 and CDR2 sequences are MNHNS and SASEGT. The CDR3 covers 14 residues. The germline V and J ends were trimmed by 6 bases and 3 bases, with 15 bases remaining between them. In DNA, the CDR3 is TGTGCCAGCAGGAAACAGGCGTCGGACTACGAGCAGTACTTC. This gives the protein CASRKQASDYEQYF.

J is TRBJ2-1 and V is TRBV10-1; tentative D call: TRBD2 (6 bases). The CDR3 spans 13 residues. Germline CDR1 and CDR2: WNHNN and SYGVQD (reference sequence). Trimming stripped 5 bases from V and 7 bases from J, with 12 bases between. CDR3 region: CASSSSGGNEQFF. For the CDR3, the DNA is TGCGCCAGCAGTAGTAGCGGAGGGAATGAGCAGTTCTTC.

The V and J genes are TRBV7-9 and TRBJ2-4; a weak D match, TRBD1 (6 bases). Germline assignment: CDR1 SEHNR and CDR2 FQNEAQ (reference sequence). This CDR3 has 15 residues. Trimming took 4 bases from V and 6 from J, leaving 16 bases between them. CDR3 loop: CASSYGQSFVNIQYF. CDR3 DNA sequence: TGTGCCAGCAGCTACGGACAGAGTTTTGTAAACATTCAGTACTTC. The whole variable domain, remainder taken from reference TRBV7-9 and TRBJ2-4, is DTGVSQNPRHKITKRGQNVTFRCDPISEHNRLYWYRQTLGQGPEFLTYFQNEAQLEKSRLLSDRFSAERPKGSFSTLEIQRTEQGDSAMYLCASSYGQSFVNIQYFGAGTRLSVL.

This chain connects TRBV5-4 to TRBJ2-1; 8 bases map to TRBD2. The CDR3 runs 16 residues. V trimming: 3 bases; J trimming: 0 bases; junction bases outside the gene matches: 5. Per germline, CDR1 SGHNT and CDR2 YYREEE (reference sequence). The CDR3 loop is CASSSTSASSYNEQFF. In DNA, the CDR3 is TGTGCCAGCAGCTCGACTAGCGCCAGCTCCTACAATGAGCAGTTCTTC.

The chain couples TRBV6-5 to TRBJ1-6, with unresolved D. The CDR3 sequence is 16 residues long. V was cut by 2 bases and J by 0 bases, with 8 bases left in between. Germline values: CDR1 MNHEY, CDR2 SVGAGI. CDR3 protein: CASSYRALSYNSPLHF. Here the CDR3 DNA reads TGTGCCAGCAGTTACCGGGCTCTCTCCTATAATTCACCCCTCCACTTT.

V usage is TRBV18 and J usage is TRBJ2-7; the D gene is possibly TRBD1 (5 bases). Germline CDR1 is KGHSH and CDR2 is LQKENI. Between the trimmed V and J ends, which lost 6 bases and 2 bases, there was a span of 11 bases. The CDR3 length is 13 residues. CDR3 in DNA: TGTGCCAGCTCTGTAGGGGCCCCCTACGAGCAGTACTTC. This gives the protein CASSVGAPYEQYF.

This chain uses TRBV10-3 with TRBJ2-2; 10 bases match TRBD2. CDR1 and CDR2 (germline): ENHRY, SYGVKD. CDR3 length: 14 amino acids. Unmatched junction bases numbered 7, after V lost 10 bases and J lost 5 bases. This CDR3 is CATRGTSVTGELFF. CDR3 DNA sequence: TGTGCCACCCGCGGGACTAGCGTTACCGGGGAGCTGTTTTTT.

V gene TRBV18 combines with J gene TRBJ1-3; unclear D gene. Germline values: CDR1 KGHSH, CDR2 LQKENI. The CDR3 is made up of 13 amino acids. The V end lost 6 bases, the J end lost 2 bases, and 8 bases lay between the germline ends. The CDR3 reads CASSYGAGNTIYF. CDR3 nucleotides: TGTGCCAGCTCGTACGGGGCTGGAAACACCATATATTTT.

The chain is built from TRBV19 and TRBJ1-4; 7 nucleotides agree with TRBD1. Looked up from germline, CDR1 is LNHDA and CDR2 is SQIVND (reference sequence). Trimming at V came to 3 bases and at J to 6 bases, leaving 7 bases not matched to a gene. The length of the CDR3 is 15 residues. The CDR3 DNA follows: TGTGCCAGTAGTATTGGGACAGCGAGGGATGAAAAACTGTTTTTT. This encodes CASSIGTARDEKLFF.

The CDR3: CASNQGAVVFF. The DNA of the CDR3 is TGTGCCAGCAATCAGGGGGCAGTGGTTTTCTTT. The chain recombines TRBV28 with TRBJ1-1, with 8 bases fitting TRBD1. V lost 7 bases to trimming and J lost 13 bases; unmatched junction nucleotides: 8. CDR1 and CDR2 (germline): MDHEN, SYDVKM. This CDR3 has 11 residues. The full variable domain, its missing parts supplied by reference TRBV28 and TRBJ1-1, is DVKVTQSSRYLVKRTGEKVFLECVQDMDHENMFWYRQDPGLGLRLIYFSYDVKMKEKGDIPEGYSVSREKKERFSLILESASTNQTSMYLCASNQGAVVFFGQGTRLTVV.

This clone appeared many times. The chain joins TRBV5-8 to TRBJ2-3; D unclear. The germline V gene has CDR1 SGHTS and CDR2 YDEGEE. The V end was cut by 2 bases, the J end by 2 bases, with 6 bases between. The CDR3 spans 13 residues. CDR3 residues: CASSFRTTDTQYF. In DNA, the CDR3 is TGTGCCAGCAGCTTCAGGACCACAGATACGCAGTATTTT.

The V call is TRBV19, the J call TRBJ2-2; D is unclear. Trimming stripped 1 base from V and 1 base from J, with 4 bases between. Germline V lookup: CDR1 LNHDA, CDR2 SQIVND (reference sequence). This CDR3 has 14 residues. CDR3 DNA sequence: TGTGCCAGTAGTATAGCGCGGAACACCGGGGAGCTGTTTTTT. It specifies CASSIARNTGELFF.

This sequence joins TRBV6-5 and TRBJ1-3; no firm D call. V was cut by 6 bases and J by 1 base, with 13 bases left in between. Germline loops: CDR1 MNHEY, CDR2 SVGAGI. This CDR3 region has 15 residues. CDR3 in amino acids: CASSSPAGSGNTIYF. The CDR3 DNA reads TGTGCCAGCAGCTCTCCCGCGGGATCTGGAAACACCATATATTTT.

This rearrangement joins TRBV5-4 to TRBJ2-1; 8 bases align to TRBD2. CDR3 length equals 13 residues. Germline values: CDR1 SGHNT, CDR2 YYREEE (reference sequence). The V gene end was trimmed by 4 bases and the J gene end by 8 bases; junction bases not matched to a gene: 5. The CDR3: CASSRGTRDEQFF. CDR3 nucleotides: TGTGCCAGCAGCCGGGGGACTAGGGATGAGCAGTTCTTC.

The chain joins TRBV10-3 to TRBJ2-3; D might be TRBD2 (6 bases). The CDR3 sequence is 14 residues long. V was cut by 7 bases and J by 2 bases, with 13 bases left in between. Germline lookup yields CDR1 ENHRY and CDR2 SYGVKD. The CDR3 DNA reads as TGTGCCATCAACAAGGCTAGCGCCACAGATACGCAGTATTTT. Its translation: CAINKASATDTQYF.

The rearrangement links TRBV6-5 to TRBJ1-6, with D unresolved. Trimming removed 0 bases from V and 10 bases from J, with 4 bases in between. This CDR3 contains 12 residues. Germline V CDR1 and CDR2: MNHEY, SVGAGI. Here the CDR3 DNA reads TGTGCCAGCAGTTACTCGACCTCACCCCTCCACTTT. Amino acids: CASSYSTSPLHF.

The chain uses TRBV5-4 and TRBJ2-1; TRBD2 matches at 14 bases. V lost 1 base, J lost 7 bases, and 4 bases stayed unmatched. This CDR3 comprises 16 residues. Germline CDR1 and CDR2: SGHNT and YYREEE (reference sequence). The CDR3 region is CASSLPGLAGVNEQFF. The CDR3 DNA reads TGTGCCAGCAGCTTGCCGGGACTAGCGGGAGTGAATGAGCAGTTCTTC.

This clone was seen a few times. J is TRBJ1-4 and V is TRBV5-1; TRBD1 aligns across 7 bases. J lost 17 bases, V lost 2 bases, and 12 bases had no gene match. The germline gives CDR1 SGHRS, CDR2 YFSETQ. The CDR3 covers 13 residues. The CDR3 DNA sequence: TGCGCCAGCAGCTTACGGACAGGCAACCTCCGCTTTTTT. Translating gives CASSLRTGNLRFF.

The rearrangement uses TRBV4-1 and TRBJ2-1, with 11 bases that match TRBD1. The CDR3 sequence is 16 residues long. The V and J ends lost 2 bases and 7 bases, in that order; junction bases with no gene match: 7. Per germline, CDR1 MGHRA and CDR2 YSYEKL. CDR3 bases: TGCGCCAGCAGCCAACCCCGGGACAGGGGGTGGAATGAGCAGTTCTTC. This translates into CASSQPRDRGWNEQFF.

V usage is TRBV7-2 and J usage is TRBJ2-5; 8 nucleotides agree with TRBD1. Trimming at V came to 5 bases and at J to 5 bases, leaving 10 bases not matched to a gene. CDR1 and CDR2 from the germline V gene are SGHTA and FQGNSA. This CDR3 comprises 15 residues. The CDR3: CASSVKSGGRETQYF. In DNA form, the CDR3 reads TGTGCCAGCAGCGTAAAATCAGGGGGCAGGGAGACCCAGTACTTC.

The chain links TRBV10-3 to TRBJ2-7, with 13 nucleotides matching TRBD2. From germline, CDR1 is ENHRY and CDR2 SYGVKD. This CDR3 region has 15 residues. V lost 4 bases, J lost 6 bases, and 6 bases stayed unmatched. The DNA of the CDR3 is TGTGCCATCAGTGGGGGACTAGCGGGAAACGGCGAGCAGTACTTC. Protein product: CAISGGLAGNGEQYF.

V is TRBV7-6 and J is TRBJ2-2; no definite D call. CDR3 length: 14 residues. The V gene lost 2 bases and the J gene lost 2 bases, with 6 bases spanning the gap. CDR1 and CDR2 (germline): SGHVS, FNYEAQ. The CDR3 spells CASSLQLNTGELFF. The CDR3 bases are TGTGCCAGCAGCTTACAGTTAAACACCGGGGAGCTGTTTTTT.

This clone has a single count. The chain links TRBV7-6 to TRBJ2-7, with 12 bases identical to TRBD2. J gave up 10 bases and V 2 bases, and 6 bases lay outside the gene matches. This CDR3 has 14 residues. Germline V lookup: CDR1 SGHVS, CDR2 FNYEAQ. CDR3 nucleotide sequence: TGTGCCAGCAGCTTATCACTAGCGGGAGGAGAACAGTACTTC. It is translated as CASSLSLAGGEQYF.

A word on this clone: This CDR3 is also generated by other DNA sequences in the sample. The CDR3 DNA sequence: TGTGCCAGCAGCTTGGATCGGGGGACTGAAGCTTTCTTT. Translation: CASSLDRGTEAFF. The rearrangement joins TRBV11-2 to TRBJ1-1, with a weak D call TRBD1 (5 bases). CDR3 length: 13 residues. Between the trimmed V and J ends, which lost 3 bases and 5 bases, there was a span of 10 bases. Germline assignment: CDR1 SGHAT and CDR2 FQNNGV.

The J gene is TRBJ1-6, the V gene TRBV27, with 9 positions matching TRBD1. Germline V gene data show CDR1 as MNHEY and CDR2 as SMNVEV (reference sequence). This CDR3 contains 14 residues. J lost 6 bases, V lost 6 bases, and 3 bases had no gene match. CDR3 protein: CASRLQGANSPLHF. The CDR3 region has the DNA TGTGCCAGCAGACTACAGGGGGCTAATTCACCCCTCCACTTT.

The V gene is TRBV4-1, the J gene TRBJ1-6; 7 bases fit TRBD1. CDR3 length: 14 amino acids. Germline V gives CDR1 MGHRA, CDR2 YSYEKL. J lost 8 bases, V lost 5 bases, and 6 bases had no gene match. The CDR3 nucleotides are TGCGCCAGCAGCGACGACAGGGACCATTCACCCCTCCACTTT. Translating gives CASSDDRDHSPLHF.